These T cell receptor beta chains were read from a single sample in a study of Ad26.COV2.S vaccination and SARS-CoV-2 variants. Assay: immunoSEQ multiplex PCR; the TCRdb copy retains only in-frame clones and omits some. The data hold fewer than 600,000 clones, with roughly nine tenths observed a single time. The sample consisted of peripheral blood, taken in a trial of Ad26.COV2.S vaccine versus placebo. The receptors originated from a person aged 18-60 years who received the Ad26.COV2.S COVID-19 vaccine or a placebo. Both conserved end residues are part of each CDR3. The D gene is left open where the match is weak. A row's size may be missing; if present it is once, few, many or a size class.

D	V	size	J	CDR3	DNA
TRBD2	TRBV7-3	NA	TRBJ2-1	CASSYGLAGNNEQFF	TGTGCCAGCAGTTACGGACTAGCGGGAAACAATGAGCAGTTCTTC
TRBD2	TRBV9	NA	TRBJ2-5	CASSAPRTSGETQYF	TGTGCCAGCAGCGCCCCAAGGACTAGCGGGGAGACCCAGTACTTC
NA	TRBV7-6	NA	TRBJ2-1	CASVGLNNEQFF	TGTGCCAGCGTCGGGCTGAACAATGAGCAGTTCTTC
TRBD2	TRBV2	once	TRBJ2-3	CASSEATRAGGATDTQYF	TGTGCCAGCAGTGAAGCGACTCGGGCCGGGGGGGCCACAGATACGCAGTATTTT
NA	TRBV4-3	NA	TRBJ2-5	CASSQDTGQETQYF	TGCGCCAGCAGCCAAGACACGGGCCAAGAGACCCAGTACTTC
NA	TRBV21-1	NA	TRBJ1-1	CASSKGRGKTEAFF	TGTGCCAGCAGCAAAGGCAGGGGGAAAACTGAAGCTTTCTTT
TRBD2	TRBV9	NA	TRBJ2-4	CASSVASGGDIQYF	TGTGCCAGCAGCGTAGCTAGCGGCGGAGACATTCAGTACTTC
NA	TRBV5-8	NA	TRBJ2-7	CASSSRTVLAYEQYF	TGTGCCAGCAGCTCCCGGACAGTCCTGGCCTACGAGCAGTACTTC
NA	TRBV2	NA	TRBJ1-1	CASSDPRATEAFF	TGTGCCAGCAGTGACCCGCGGGCCACTGAAGCTTTCTTT
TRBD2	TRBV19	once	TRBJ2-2	CASGLAGGPGTGELFF	TGTGCCAGTGGACTAGCGGGAGGGCCGGGCACCGGGGAGCTGTTTTTT
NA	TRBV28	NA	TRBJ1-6	CASSPLSVIRSPLHF	TGTGCCAGCAGTCCCCTGTCAGTTATTAGGTCACCCCTCCACTTT
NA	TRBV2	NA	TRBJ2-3	CASKVRERDTQYF	TGTGCCAGCAAGGTCAGGGAGAGAGATACGCAGTATTTT
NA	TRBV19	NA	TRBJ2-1	CASSMAGGPYNEQFF	TGTGCCAGTAGTATGGCCGGGGGCCCCTACAATGAGCAGTTCTTC
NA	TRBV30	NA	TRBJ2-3	CAWVTGTDTQYF	TGTGCCTGGGTCACAGGGACAGATACGCAGTATTTT
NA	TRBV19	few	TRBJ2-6	CASSIHSGANVLTF	TGTGCCAGTAGTATACACTCTGGGGCCAACGTCCTGACTTTC
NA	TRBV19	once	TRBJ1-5	CASSIGQGGNQPQHF	TGTGCCAGTAGTATAGGCCAGGGTGGAAATCAGCCCCAGCATTTT
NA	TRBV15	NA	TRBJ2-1	CATSRDGGSNEQFF	TGTGCCACCAGCAGAGATGGGGGGTCCAATGAGCAGTTCTTC
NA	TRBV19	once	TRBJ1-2	CASSIDPPPIPGRYGYTF	TGTGCCAGTAGTATAGATCCTCCTCCCATACCGGGACGTTATGGCTACACCTTC
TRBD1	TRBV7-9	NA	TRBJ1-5	CASSLGKTGTGGNQPQHF	TGTGCCAGCAGCTTAGGAAAAACCGGGACAGGGGGGAATCAGCCCCAGCATTTT
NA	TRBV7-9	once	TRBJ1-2	CASSLAGGSGGYTF	TGTGCCAGCAGCTTAGCCGGGGGATCGGGCGGCTACACCTTC
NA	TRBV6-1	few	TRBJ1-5	CASSELSNQPQHF	TGTGCCAGCAGTGAGTTAAGTAATCAGCCCCAGCATTTT
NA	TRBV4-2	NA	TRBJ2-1	CASSQDIGKRDNEQFF	TGTGCCAGCAGCCAAGACATCGGTAAGCGGGACAATGAGCAGTTCTTC
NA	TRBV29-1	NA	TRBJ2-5	CSAAIGRQETQYF	TGCAGCGCTGCCATAGGGAGACAAGAGACCCAGTACTTC
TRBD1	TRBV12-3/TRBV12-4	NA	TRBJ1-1	CATTGSGTEAFF	TGTGCCACGACAGGGTCCGGCACTGAAGCTTTCTTT
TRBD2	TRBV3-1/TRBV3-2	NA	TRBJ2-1	CASSPRTSGGYNEQFF	TGTGCCAGCAGCCCCCGGACTAGCGGGGGATACAATGAGCAGTTCTTC
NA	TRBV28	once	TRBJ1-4	CASSFLGGEKLFF	TGTGCCAGCAGTTTCTTGGGAGGGGAAAAACTGTTTTTT
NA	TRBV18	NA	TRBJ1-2	CASSPGDVYGYTF	TGTGCCAGCTCACCAGGGGACGTCTATGGCTACACCTTC
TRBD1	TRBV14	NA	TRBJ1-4	CASSRPRTGVEKLFF	TGTGCCAGCAGCCGGCCCCGGACAGGGGTTGAAAAACTGTTTTTT
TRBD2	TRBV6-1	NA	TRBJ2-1	CASSEGRASGRPYNEQFF	TGTGCCAGCAGTGAAGGGAGGGCTAGCGGGAGGCCTTACAATGAGCAGTTCTTC
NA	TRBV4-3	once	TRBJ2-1	CASSQDFGDTYNEQFF	TGCGCCAGCAGCCAAGATTTTGGGGACACTTACAATGAGCAGTTCTTC
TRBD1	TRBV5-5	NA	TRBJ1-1	CASSPGQGPNTEAFF	TGTGCCAGCAGCCCGGGACAGGGGCCGAACACTGAAGCTTTCTTT
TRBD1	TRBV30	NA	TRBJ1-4	CAYTGGGNEKLFF	TGTGCCTATACAGGGGGCGGGAATGAAAAACTGTTTTTT
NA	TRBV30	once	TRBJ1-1	CAWTRIAGAPNTEAFF	TGTGCCTGGACTAGAATAGCGGGGGCACCGAACACTGAAGCTTTCTTT
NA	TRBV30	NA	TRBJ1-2	CAWSVDVRGYTF	TGTGCCTGGAGTGTTGACGTCCGCGGCTACACCTTC
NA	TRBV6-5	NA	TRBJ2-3	CASSYRRGTDTQYF	TGTGCCAGCAGTTACCGCAGGGGCACAGATACGCAGTATTTT
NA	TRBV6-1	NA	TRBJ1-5	CASSEAPGGGNQPQHF	TGTGCCAGCAGTGAAGCTCCCGGGGGGGGCAATCAGCCCCAGCATTTT
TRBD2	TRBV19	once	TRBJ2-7	CASSIRVGRNTYEQYF	TGTGCCAGTAGTATTCGGGTCGGGAGGAATACCTACGAGCAGTACTTC